This TCR beta chain was profiled in a study of blood T cell repertoires in COVID-19 (dated by TCRdb to 2019 to 2021). In the study overall: Samples from collaborators originated in the United States, Italy and Spain and spanned both the acute and convalescent phases of COVID-19. The prospective study material was composed of cDNA or gDNA derived from T cells, B-cell-depleted T cells, or PBMCs. The dataset comprised deeply sampled blood TCRbeta repertoires from subjects exposed to, actively infected with, or recovered from COVID-19. The repertoires were made available in a free public database intended to serve as a resource for research on the immune response to SARS-CoV-2. Samples came from the ongoing ImmuneRACE study (first 160 participants) plus 1,254 subjects from 6 global collaborators. Sample metadata almost always included a de-identified subject ID, COVID-19 status, age in years and sex. Where HLA class I and class II types were available, the types were taken from metadata supplied by the sample provider, not from assay-based typing. General study outcomes and caveats: The quantity of clinical and demographic metadata differed by source and by participant and was supplied without curation.

At one collaborating source in Seattle, patients were enrolled during active infection and were followed longitudinally through the course of disease. The collaborating institutions used their own protocols to collect whole blood in K2EDTA tubes. For TCRbeta analysis, collaborators shipped samples as frozen whole blood, isolated PBMCs, or DNA extracted from either of those sample types. TCRbeta CDR3 regions were amplified from genomic DNA using the immunoSEQ Assay, a bias-controlled multiplex PCR. From the authors' description of their analysis: The number of nucleated cells in each sample was estimated by amplification of reference gene primers within the assay. To quantify the absolute abundance of each unique TCRbeta CDR3 rearrangement, sequence reads were collapsed and filtered. For each sample, productive Simpson clonality was calculated as the square root of Simpson's diversity index over productive rearrangements. The table comes from immuneACCESS by way of TCRdb, which keeps in-frame sequences with V and J called. Part of the clones is missing from these tables; in studies checked, under half for an unresolved V gene and the rest for unknown reasons. The D gene and trimming were derived from the DNA, and the V and J assignments and clone size from that table. The sample table records fewer than 200,000 clones; approximately 91% of these occur just once. Jointly, the top ten make up about 4.9% of the sample.

V is reduced by 4 bases and J by 6 bases, leaving a spacing of 16 bases between them. The CDR3, from cysteine to phenylalanine, totals 15 residues. The kept DNA is CDR3 alone, 45 bases in frame from the first base. The germline V gene supplies CDR1 SGHDT and CDR2 YYEEEE. With regard to this clone: It lacks a known antigen. No clone much larger than this one lies a single base away; base qualities are absent.

The source is a man aged 18 to 30 with COVID-19, enrolled during active disease. Sequenced input: peripheral blood. Rearrangement joined TRBV5-6 to TRBJ2-2; matching of 6 bases hints at TRBD1 as the D gene. For the CDR3, the sequence is CASSPDAGAPGELFF. The DNA reads TGTGCCAGCAGCCCCGACGCAGGGGCCCCCGGGGAGCTGTTTTTT.